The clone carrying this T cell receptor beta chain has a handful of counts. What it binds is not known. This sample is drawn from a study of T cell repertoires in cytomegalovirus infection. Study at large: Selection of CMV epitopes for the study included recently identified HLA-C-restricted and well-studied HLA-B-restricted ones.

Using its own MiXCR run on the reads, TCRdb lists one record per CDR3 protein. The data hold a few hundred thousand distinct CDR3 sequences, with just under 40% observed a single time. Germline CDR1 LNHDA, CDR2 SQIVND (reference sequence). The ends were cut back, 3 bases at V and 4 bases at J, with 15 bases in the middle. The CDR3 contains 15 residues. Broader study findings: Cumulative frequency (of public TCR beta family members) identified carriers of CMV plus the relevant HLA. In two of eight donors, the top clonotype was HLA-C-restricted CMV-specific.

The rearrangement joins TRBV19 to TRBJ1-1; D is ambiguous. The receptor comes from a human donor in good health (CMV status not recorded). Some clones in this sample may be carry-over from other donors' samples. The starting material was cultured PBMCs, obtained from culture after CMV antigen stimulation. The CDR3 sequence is CASSIARNPGTEAFF. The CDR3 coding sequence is TGTGCCAGTAGTATCGCGAGGAACCCTGGCACTGAAGCTTTCTTT.